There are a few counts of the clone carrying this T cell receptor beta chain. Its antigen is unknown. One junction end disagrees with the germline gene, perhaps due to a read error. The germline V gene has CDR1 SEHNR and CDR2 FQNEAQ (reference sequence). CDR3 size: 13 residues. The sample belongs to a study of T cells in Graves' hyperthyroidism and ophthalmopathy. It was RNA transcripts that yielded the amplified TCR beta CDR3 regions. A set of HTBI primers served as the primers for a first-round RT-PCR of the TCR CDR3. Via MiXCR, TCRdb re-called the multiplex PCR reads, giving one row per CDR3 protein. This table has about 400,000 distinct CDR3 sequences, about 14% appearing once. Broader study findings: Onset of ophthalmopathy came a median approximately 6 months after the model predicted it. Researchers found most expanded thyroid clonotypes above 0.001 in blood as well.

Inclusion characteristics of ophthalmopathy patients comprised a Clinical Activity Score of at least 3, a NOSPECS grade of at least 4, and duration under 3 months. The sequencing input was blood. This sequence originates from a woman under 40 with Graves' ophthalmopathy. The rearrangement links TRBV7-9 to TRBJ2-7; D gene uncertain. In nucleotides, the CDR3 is TGTGCCAGCAGCCCACGGGCCTCCCACGAGCAGTACTTC. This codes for CASSPRASHEQYF.